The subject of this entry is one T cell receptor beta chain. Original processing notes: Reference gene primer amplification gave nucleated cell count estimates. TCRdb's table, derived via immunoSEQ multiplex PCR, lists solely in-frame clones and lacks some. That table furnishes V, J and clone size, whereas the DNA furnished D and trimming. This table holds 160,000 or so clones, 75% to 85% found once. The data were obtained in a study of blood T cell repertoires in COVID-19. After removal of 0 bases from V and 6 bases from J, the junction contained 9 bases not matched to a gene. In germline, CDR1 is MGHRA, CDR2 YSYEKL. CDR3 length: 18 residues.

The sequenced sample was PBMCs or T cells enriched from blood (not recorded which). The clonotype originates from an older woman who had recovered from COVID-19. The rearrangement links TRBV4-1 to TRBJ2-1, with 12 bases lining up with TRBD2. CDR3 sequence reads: CASSQEGPGLAGPNEQFF. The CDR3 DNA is TGCGCCAGCAGCCAAGAGGGTCCCGGACTAGCGGGGCCCAATGAGCAGTTCTTC.